This T cell receptor beta chain was captured by sequencing in a study of radiation and T cells in renal cell carcinoma. Whole-study results and caveats: In blood, top tumor clones expanded by 2 weeks, shrinking by 4.

The time point was: blood 4 weeks post-SBRT, at nephrectomy. Treatment: 15 Gy SBRT to primary tumor, nephrectomy 4 weeks later. Nephrectomy followed 15 Gy stereotactic body radiation by 4 weeks. Radiation-treated patients gave blood at baseline, week 2 and week 4. The patient's renal cell carcinoma had clear cell pathology. Unmatched junction bases numbered 3, after V lost 4 bases and J lost 4 bases. The CDR3 spans 14 residues. Germline CDR1 MDHEN, CDR2 SYDVKM. This clone was seen ten or more times. What it binds is unknown. Only in-frame clones appear in the TCRdb table, and some are missing; sequencing was by immunoSEQ multiplex PCR. The data contain 120,000 to 150,000 clones, 65% to 90% of them singletons.

This sequence was found in a woman between 45 and 65 years old with renal cell carcinoma. V gene TRBV28 combines with J gene TRBJ2-2; 7 bases agree with TRBD2. The material was blood, obtained from a patient whose treatment included radiotherapy and nephrectomy. In DNA, the CDR3 is TGTGCCAGCAGTTGGGACTACTCCACCGGGGAGCTGTTTTTT. Its protein is CASSWDYSTGELFF.